This passage covers 8 T cell receptor beta chains from one sample sequenced in a study of blood T cell repertoires in COVID-19. Sequenced by immunoSEQ multiplex PCR; TCRdb stores in-frame clones only, minus some. The sample shows about 300,000 clones, over 85% of them seen only once. What was sequenced was peripheral blood. These receptors all come from a woman in her thirties with COVID-19, enrolled during active disease.

The chain links TRBV6-5 to TRBJ2-1; 11 positions match TRBD2. The V gene's germline CDR1 is MNHEY and CDR2 SVGAGI. CDR3 size: 15 residues. Trimming removed 0 bases from V and 9 bases from J; junction bases left unmatched: 4. The CDR3, as DNA: TGTGCCAGCAGTTACTCTTTAGCGGGGGGGCCTGAGCAGTTCTTC. This codes for CASSYSLAGGPEQFF.

Comments on this clone: An end of the junction differs from the germline gene, which may be a read error. V and J are TRBV7-6 and TRBJ2-1, with 11 bases identical to TRBD2. This CDR3 comprises 15 residues. Germline V gene sequence: CDR1 SGHVS, CDR2 FNYEAQ. The CDR3 coding sequence is TGTGCCAGCAGCATAGCGGGGGGGCCTCTCAATGAGCAGTTCTTC. Amino acid sequence: CASSIAGGPLNEQFF.

This chain uses TRBV11-3 with TRBJ1-1; 8 nucleotides agree with TRBD1. After removal of 4 bases from V and 6 bases from J, the junction contained 10 bases not matched to a gene. This CDR3 region has 15 residues. Germline V gives CDR1 SGHNT, CDR2 YENEEA. DNA of the CDR3: TGTGCCAGCAGCTCGAGACAGGGGACCGATGCTGAAGCTTTCTTT. Encoded protein: CASSSRQGTDAEAFF.

The chain carries TRBV7-6 and TRBJ2-7, with TRBD1 matching over 10 bases. Unmatched junction bases numbered 2, after V lost 1 base and J lost 2 bases. The CDR3 runs 15 residues. Germline CDR1 and CDR2: SGHVS and FNYEAQ. The CDR3 DNA reads as TGTGCCAGCAGCTTAGGGACAGGGGGACCCTACGAGCAGTACTTC. It translates to CASSLGTGGPYEQYF.

The chain employs TRBV27 and TRBJ2-7, with a tentative D call TRBD1 (7 bases). V gave up 5 bases and J gave up 2 bases, with 19 bases separating them. CDR3 length: 16 residues. Germline V lookup: CDR1 MNHEY, CDR2 SMNVEV (reference sequence). The DNA for the CDR3 is TGTGCCAGCAGTCCTTTGGCGGGACAGAGTACCTACGAGCAGTACGTC. Its protein is CASSPLAGQSTYEQYV.

In its sample, this clone was seen a few times. The CDR3: CASSTGTGNYGYTF. The CDR3 DNA reads TGTGCCAGCAGTACCGGGACAGGCAACTATGGCTACACCTTC. The chain recombines TRBV6-5 with TRBJ1-2; TRBD1 agrees at 8 bases. The trim removed 5 bases at V and 2 bases at J, leaving 4 bases unmatched. The CDR3 consists of 14 residues. Germline values: CDR1 MNHEY, CDR2 SVGAGI.

The J gene is TRBJ1-4, the V gene TRBV28; 9 bases are a match to TRBD1. V was clipped by 3 bases and J by 7 bases; unmatched bases: 6. The CDR3 extends over 15 amino acids. Per germline, CDR1 MDHEN and CDR2 SYDVKM. DNA of the CDR3: TGTGCCAGCAGTTTCTCCGGGACAGGGAGTGAAAAACTGTTTTTT. It is translated as CASSFSGTGSEKLFF.

The V and J genes are TRBV6-5 and TRBJ2-1; tentatively, D is TRBD2 (5 bases). The CDR3 sequence is 11 residues long. Germline-derived CDR1 and CDR2 are MNHEY and SVGAGI. Trimming took off 11 bases at V and 3 bases at J, with 8 bases between the two ends. CDR3 loop: CAAGLYNEQFF. The CDR3 DNA reads TGTGCCGCCGGACTCTACAATGAGCAGTTCTTC.